The clone carrying this TCR beta chain was seen a few times. Its specificity is unknown. The record originates from a study of cytomegalovirus exposure and HLA in healthy donors. Whole-study findings and limits: Sequencing depth roughly uniform across donors was assumed in presence/absence analyses.

Researchers ran the PCR with 60 Vbeta and 13 Jbeta primers. Repertoires were generated with immunoSEQ multiplex PCR, while TCRdb's copy carries only in-frame clones and drops some. The data show 150,000 to 180,000 clones, about three quarters seen once. The sample comprised PBMCs. This TCR was sampled from a woman between 40 and 55 years old in good health and CMV-seronegative.

The CDR3 DNA reads as TGTGCCAGCAGTTTATACGGCGAGGATAATCAGCCCCAGCATTTT. Its protein is CASSLYGEDNQPQHF. This rearrangement joins TRBV27 to TRBJ1-5, with unresolved D. Trimming removed 1 base at V and 4 bases at J, with 11 bases between. The CDR3 is 15 amino acids. Looked up from germline, CDR1 is MNHEY and CDR2 is SMNVEV (reference sequence).